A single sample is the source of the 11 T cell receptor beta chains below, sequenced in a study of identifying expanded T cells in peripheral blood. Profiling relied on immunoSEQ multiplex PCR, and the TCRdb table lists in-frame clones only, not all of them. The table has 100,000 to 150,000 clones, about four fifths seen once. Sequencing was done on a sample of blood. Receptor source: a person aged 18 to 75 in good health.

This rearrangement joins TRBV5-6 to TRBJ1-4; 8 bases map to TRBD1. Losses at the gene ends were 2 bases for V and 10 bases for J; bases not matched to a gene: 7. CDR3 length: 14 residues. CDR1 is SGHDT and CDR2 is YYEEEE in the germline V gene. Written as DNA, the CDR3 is TGTGCCAGCAGCTTCTTCGGACAGGGACGAAAACTGTTTTTT. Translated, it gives CASSFFGQGRKLFF.

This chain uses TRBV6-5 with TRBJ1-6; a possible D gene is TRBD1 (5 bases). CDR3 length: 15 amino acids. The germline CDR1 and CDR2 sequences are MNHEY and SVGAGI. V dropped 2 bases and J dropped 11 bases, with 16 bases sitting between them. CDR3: CASSYGGVGAAPLHF. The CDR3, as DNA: TGTGCCAGCAGTTACGGGGGGGTAGGGGCCGCACCCCTCCACTTT.

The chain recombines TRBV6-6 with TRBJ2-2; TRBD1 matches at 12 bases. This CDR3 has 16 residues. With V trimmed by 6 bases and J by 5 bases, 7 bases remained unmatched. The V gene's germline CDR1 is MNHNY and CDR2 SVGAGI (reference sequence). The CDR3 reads CASRQPGQGATGELFF. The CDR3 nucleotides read TGTGCCAGCAGGCAACCGGGACAGGGGGCGACCGGGGAGCTGTTTTTT.

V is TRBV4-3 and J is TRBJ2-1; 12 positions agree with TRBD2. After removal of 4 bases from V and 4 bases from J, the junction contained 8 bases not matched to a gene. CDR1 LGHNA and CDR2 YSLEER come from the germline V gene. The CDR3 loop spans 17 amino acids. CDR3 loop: CASSLGLAGGTYNEQFF. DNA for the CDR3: TGCGCCAGCAGCCTCGGTCTAGCGGGGGGGACATACAATGAGCAGTTCTTC.

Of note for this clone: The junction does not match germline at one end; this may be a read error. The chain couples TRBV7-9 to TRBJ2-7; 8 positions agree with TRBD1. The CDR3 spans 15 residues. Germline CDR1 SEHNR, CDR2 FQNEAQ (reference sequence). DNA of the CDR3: TGCGCCAGCAGCCACTCCGGGACAGGAGAATACGAGCAGTACTTC. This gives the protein CASSHSGTGEYEQYF.

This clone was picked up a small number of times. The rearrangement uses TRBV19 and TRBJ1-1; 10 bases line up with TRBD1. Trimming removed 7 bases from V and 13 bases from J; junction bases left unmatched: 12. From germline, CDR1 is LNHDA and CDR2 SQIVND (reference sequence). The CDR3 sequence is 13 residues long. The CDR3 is CASKFGTGVTNFF. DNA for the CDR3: TGTGCCAGTAAGTTCGGGACAGGGGTAACTAATTTCTTT.

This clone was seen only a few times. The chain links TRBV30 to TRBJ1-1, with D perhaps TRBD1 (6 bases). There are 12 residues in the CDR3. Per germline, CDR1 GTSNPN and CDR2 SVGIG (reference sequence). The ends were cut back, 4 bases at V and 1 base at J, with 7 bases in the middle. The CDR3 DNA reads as TGTGCCTGGACCAGGGGGAACACTGAAGCTTTCTTT. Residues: CAWTRGNTEAFF.

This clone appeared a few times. CDR3 sequence (DNA): TGTGCCAGCAGGAGAACAGGGGGCACTGAAGCTTTCTTT. It is translated as CASRRTGGTEAFF. The J gene is TRBJ1-1, the V gene TRBV5-8; 8 bases are a match to TRBD1. Trimming removed 5 bases from V and 4 bases from J; junction bases left unmatched: 4. CDR3 size: 13 residues. Germline assignment: CDR1 SGHTS and CDR2 YDEGEE.

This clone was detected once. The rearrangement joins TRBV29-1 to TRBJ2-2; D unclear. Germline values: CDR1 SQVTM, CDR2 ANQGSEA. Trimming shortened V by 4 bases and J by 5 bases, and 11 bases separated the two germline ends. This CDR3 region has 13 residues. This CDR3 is CSVGPLPTGELFF. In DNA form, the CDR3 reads TGCAGCGTTGGGCCCCTTCCGACCGGGGAGCTGTTTTTT.

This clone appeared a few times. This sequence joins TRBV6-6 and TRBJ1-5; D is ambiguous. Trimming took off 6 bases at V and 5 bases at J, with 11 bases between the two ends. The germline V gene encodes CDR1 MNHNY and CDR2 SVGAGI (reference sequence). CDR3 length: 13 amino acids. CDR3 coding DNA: TGTGCCAGCAGGAGCCGGCGCGATCAGCCCCAGCATTTT. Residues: CASRSRRDQPQHF.

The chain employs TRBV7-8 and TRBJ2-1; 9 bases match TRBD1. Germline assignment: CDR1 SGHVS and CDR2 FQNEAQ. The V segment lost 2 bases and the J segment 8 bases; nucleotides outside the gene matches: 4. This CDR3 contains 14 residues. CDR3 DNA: TGTGCCAGCAGCTTAACAGGGGGCGAAGATGAGCAGTTCTTC. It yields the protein CASSLTGGEDEQFF.